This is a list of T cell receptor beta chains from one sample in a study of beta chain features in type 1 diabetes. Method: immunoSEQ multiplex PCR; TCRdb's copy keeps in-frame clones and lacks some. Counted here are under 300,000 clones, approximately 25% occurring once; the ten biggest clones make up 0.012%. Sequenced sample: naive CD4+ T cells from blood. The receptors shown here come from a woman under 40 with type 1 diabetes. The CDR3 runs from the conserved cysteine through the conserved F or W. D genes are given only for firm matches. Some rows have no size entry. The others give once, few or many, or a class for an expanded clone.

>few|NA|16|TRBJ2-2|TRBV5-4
TGTGCCAGCAGCTCTACTTATGGTTCTAACACCGGGGAGCTGTTTTTT
CASSSTYGSNTGELFF
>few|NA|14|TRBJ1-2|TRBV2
TGTGCCAGCAGTGAGGTGGGTCGGGACTATGGCTACACCTTC
CASSEVGRDYGYTF
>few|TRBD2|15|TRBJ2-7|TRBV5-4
TGTGCCAGCAGCTTGGGTGGACTAGCGGGAGACGAGCAGTACTTC
CASSLGGLAGDEQYF
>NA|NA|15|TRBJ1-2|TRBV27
TGTGCCAGCAGTTTATCAGTCGGCGCCCCGGGGAGCTACACCTTC
CASSLSVGAPGSYTF
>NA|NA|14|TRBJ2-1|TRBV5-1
TGCGCCAGCAGCTTGGATTCACAGAAAAATGAGCAGTTCTTC
CASSLDSQKNEQFF
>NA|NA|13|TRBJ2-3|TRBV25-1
TGTGCCAGCAGTGATCCCTACACAGATACGCAGTATTTT
CASSDPYTDTQYF
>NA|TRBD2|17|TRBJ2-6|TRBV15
TGTGCCACCAGCCTGGGTGGGGGGGACTCTGGGGCCAACGTCCTGACTTTC
CATSLGGGDSGANVLTF
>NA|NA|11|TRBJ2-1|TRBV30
TGTGCCTGGACTCAGGGGTATGAGCAGTTCTTC
CAWTQGYEQFF
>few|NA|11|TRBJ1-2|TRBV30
TGTGCCTGGGGCCGGAGCGATGGCTACACCTTC
CAWGRSDGYTF
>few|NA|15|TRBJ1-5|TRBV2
TGTGCCAGCAGTGAGGACACGACAGGTTCTCAGCCCCAGCATTTT
CASSEDTTGSQPQHF
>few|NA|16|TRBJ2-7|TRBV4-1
TGCGCCAGCAGCCAAGATCCCAGCGGGTTCGCCTACGAGCAGTACTTC
CASSQDPSGFAYEQYF
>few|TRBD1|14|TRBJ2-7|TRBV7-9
TGTGCCAGCAGTTCCTGGGACAGGGCCCACGAGCAGTACTTC
CASSSWDRAHEQYF
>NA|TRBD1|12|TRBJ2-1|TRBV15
TGTGCCACCAGCAGAGCAGGGGGAAGTTTTTTCTTC
CATSRAGGSFFF
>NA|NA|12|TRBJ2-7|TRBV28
TGTGCCAGCAGTTTCGGTCCATCCGAGCAGTACTTC
CASSFGPSEQYF
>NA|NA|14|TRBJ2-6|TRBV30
TGTGCGGGGGGACGGAGCTCTGGGGCCAACGTCCTGACTTTC
CAGGRSSGANVLTF
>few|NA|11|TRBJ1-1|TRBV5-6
TGTGCCAGCAGCTTGTCGTCTGAAGCTTTCTTT
CASSLSSEAFF
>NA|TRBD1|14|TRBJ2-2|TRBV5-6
TGTGCCAGCAGCCTGGGACAGGGGACCGGGGAGCTGTTTTTT
CASSLGQGTGELFF
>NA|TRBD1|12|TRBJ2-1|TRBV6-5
TGTGCCAGCAGTAACCGGGACAGGGAGCAGTTCTTC
CASSNRDREQFF
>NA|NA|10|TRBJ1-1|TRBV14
TGTGCCAGAAGGGGGTCTGAAGCTTTCTTT
CARRGSEAFF
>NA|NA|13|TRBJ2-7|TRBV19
TGTGCCAGTAGTACCCCCGCAGGGGACGAGCAGTACTTC
CASSTPAGDEQYF
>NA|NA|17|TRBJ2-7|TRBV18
TGTGCCAGCTCACCACGCGAGGTTACAGGGAAGAATACGAAGCAGTACTTC
CASSPREVTGKNTKQYF
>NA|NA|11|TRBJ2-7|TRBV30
TGTGCCTGGAGTGCAGGGGCTGGGCAGTACTTC
CAWSAGAGQYF
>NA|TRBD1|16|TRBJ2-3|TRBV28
TGTGCCAGCAGTGTACCGGGACAGGGATGGAGAGATACGCAGTATTTT
CASSVPGQGWRDTQYF
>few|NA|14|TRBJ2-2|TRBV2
TGTGCCAGCAGTATAGGGGGGAACACCGGGGAGCTGTTTTTT
CASSIGGNTGELFF
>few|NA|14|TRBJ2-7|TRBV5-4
TGTGCCAGCAGAAGAGTAGGGGAACCTGACGAGCAGTACTTC
CASRRVGEPDEQYF
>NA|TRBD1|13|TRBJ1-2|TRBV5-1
TGCGCCAGCAGCTGGGACAGGGAAGGATACTACACCTTC
CASSWDREGYYTF